One TCR beta chain is described in this entry. The data are from a study of T cells in Graves' hyperthyroidism and ophthalmopathy. The CDR3 regions of TCR beta were amplified from RNA transcripts. TCR CDR3 regions were first amplified by RT-PCR with HTBI primers. From the multiplex PCR reads, TCRdb called clonotypes with MiXCR, one entry per CDR3 protein. The data contain hundreds of thousands of distinct CDR3 sequences, around 40% of them singletons. Looked up from germline, CDR1 is SQVTM and CDR2 is ANQGSEA. This CDR3 spans 14 amino acids. V was cut by 8 bases and J by 0 bases, with 17 bases left in between.

The receptor comes from a woman aged 40 to 55 with Graves' hyperthyroidism. This chain joins TRBV29-1 and TRBJ2-7; D is possibly TRBD2 (6 bases). The sample taken for sequencing was blood. The DNA for the CDR3 is TGCAGCTTACGAGGCGGGAAGAGCTCCTACGAGCAGTACTTC. This encodes CSLRGGKSSYEQYF.